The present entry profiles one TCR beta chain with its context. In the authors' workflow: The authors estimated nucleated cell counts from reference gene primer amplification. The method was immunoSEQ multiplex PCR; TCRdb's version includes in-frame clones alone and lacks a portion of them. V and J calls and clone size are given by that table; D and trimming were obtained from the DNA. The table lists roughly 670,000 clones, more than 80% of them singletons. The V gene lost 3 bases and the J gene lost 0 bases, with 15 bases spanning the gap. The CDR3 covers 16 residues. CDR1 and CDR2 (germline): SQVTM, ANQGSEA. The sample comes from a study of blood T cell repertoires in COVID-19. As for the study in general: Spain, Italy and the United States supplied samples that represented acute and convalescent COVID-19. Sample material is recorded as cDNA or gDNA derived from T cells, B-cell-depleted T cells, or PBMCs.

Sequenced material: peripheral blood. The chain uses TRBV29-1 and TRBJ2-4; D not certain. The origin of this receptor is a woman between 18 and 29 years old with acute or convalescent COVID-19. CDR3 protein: CSVESSGELAKNIQYF. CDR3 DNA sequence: TGCAGCGTTGAGTCCTCCGGAGAACTAGCCAAAAACATTCAGTACTTC.